The TCR beta chain under discussion was sequenced for a study of brain T cells in children with intractable seizures. Libraries were prepared by immunoSEQ multiplex PCR; TCRdb keeps only in-frame clonotypes and omits some of them. The sample has 300,000 to 400,000 clones; 93% are singletons. V dropped 3 bases and J dropped 4; count of bases not matched to a gene: 7. The CDR3 extends over 16 amino acids. Germline V CDR1 and CDR2: MDHEN, SYDVKM. This clone occurred once. Documented time point: blood from clinic visit 5 months post-surgery; TSC patient then seizure free. The sequenced cases were selected for having the highest brain T cell transcript signatures.

This material consisted of peripheral blood, taken more than 4 months after surgery. The sequence came from a boy younger than two with tuberous sclerosis and intractable seizures. The chain uses TRBV28 and TRBJ2-5; 11 bases are shared with TRBD2. CDR3 bases: TGTGCCAGCAGTTTTGCTAGCGGGAGGTCAGGAGAGACCCAGTACTTC. This encodes CASSFASGRSGETQYF.